The 24 T cell receptor beta chains below were found in one sample sequenced in a study of blood T cell repertoires in COVID-19. Some clones are missing from TCRdb's copy, which holds only in-frame ones; the method was immunoSEQ multiplex PCR. This sample has hundreds of thousands of clones, with approximately 90% found just once. The sequenced material came from peripheral blood. The receptors originated from a woman in her thirties with acute or convalescent COVID-19.

Here the CDR3 reads CASILGQGGTEAFF. The CDR3 nucleotides are TGTGCCAGCATACTTGGACAGGGAGGCACTGAAGCTTTCTTT. The genes are TRBV7-8 and TRBJ1-1, with 8 bases matching TRBD1. Germline V gives CDR1 SGHVS, CDR2 FQNEAQ. V was pared by 7 bases and J by 4 bases, with 8 bases of the junction left unmatched. The CDR3 extends over 14 amino acids.

As concerns this clone: A read error may explain this, as a much larger clone is one base away. The same CDR3 also results from other DNA sequences found in this sample. The chain joins TRBV12-3 or TRBV12-4 to TRBJ2-7; D gene ambiguous. The CDR3 contains 11 residues. V lost 6 bases to trimming and J lost 2 bases, with 5 bases between them. The CDR3: CASSPTYEQYF. The CDR3 DNA is TGTGCCAGCAGCCCCACCTACGAGCAGTACTTC.

V and J are TRBV5-1 and TRBJ2-5; a possible D gene is TRBD2 (6 bases). Germline V CDR1 and CDR2: SGHRS, YFSETQ. The CDR3 covers 15 residues. Trimming took off 6 bases at V and 1 base at J, with 16 bases between the two ends. The CDR3: CASTEIAGSQETQYF. CDR3 nucleotides: TGCGCCAGCACAGAGATAGCCGGGAGCCAAGAGACCCAGTACTTC. The full variable domain, with the rest looked up from reference TRBV5-1 and TRBJ2-5, is KAGVTQTPRYLIKTRGQQVTLSCSPISGHRSVSWYQQTPGQGLQFLFEYFSETQRNKGNFPGRFSGRQFSNSRSEMNVSTLELGDSALYLCASTEIAGSQETQYFGPGTRLLVL.

J is TRBJ2-7 and V is TRBV5-5; tentative D call: TRBD1 (6 bases). This CDR3 is built from 18 residues. Germline CDR1 is SGHKS and CDR2 is YYEKEE (reference sequence). With 0 bases removed from V and 2 bases from J, the gap between germline ends came to 21 bases. The CDR3 reads CASSLAAIATGSPYEQYF. CDR3 DNA sequence: TGTGCCAGCAGCTTGGCCGCCATCGCGACAGGCTCCCCCTACGAGCAGTACTTC.

The V call is TRBV10-1, the J call TRBJ2-7; 8 positions match TRBD1. The V segment lost 3 bases and the J segment 2 bases; nucleotides outside the gene matches: 6. The CDR3 sequence is 15 residues long. Germline lookup yields CDR1 WNHNN and CDR2 SYGVQD (reference sequence). The chain's CDR3 is CASSDPGQAPYEQYF. The CDR3 nucleotides read TGCGCCAGCAGTGACCCGGGACAGGCCCCCTACGAGCAGTACTTC.

This rearrangement joins TRBV3-1 (or the pseudogene TRBV3-2) to TRBJ2-7; possibly TRBD1 for D (5 bases). V gave up 1 base and J gave up 0 bases, with 7 bases separating them. Per germline, CDR1 LGHDT and CDR2 YNNKEL (reference sequence). The CDR3 spans 14 residues. CDR3 nucleotide sequence: TGTGCCAGCAGCCAAGGGACATCCTCCTACGAGCAGTACTTC. It codes for CASSQGTSSYEQYF.

The chain has TRBV4-1 and TRBJ1-6, with a weak D call TRBD1 (5 bases). The V gene lost 1 base and the J gene lost 8 bases, with 15 bases spanning the gap. CDR3 length: 16 residues. CDR1 is MGHRA and CDR2 is YSYEKL in the germline V gene. The CDR3 spells CASSQANRPQDSPLHF. The DNA for the CDR3 is TGCGCCAGCAGCCAAGCTAACAGGCCCCAGGATTCACCCCTCCACTTT.

The chain employs TRBV6-5 and TRBJ1-1, with 9 bases that match TRBD1. CDR3 length: 14 amino acids. V lost 5 bases and J lost 7; bases outside the gene matches: 8. Germline CDR1 is MNHEY and CDR2 is SVGAGI. The CDR3 reads CASSTPGQGLEAFF. The CDR3 DNA is TGTGCCAGCAGTACCCCGGGACAGGGACTTGAAGCTTTCTTT.

The gene calls are TRBV3-1 (or the pseudogene TRBV3-2) and TRBJ2-5; TRBD1 agrees at 10 bases. This CDR3 spans 15 amino acids. Germline-derived CDR1 and CDR2 are LGHDT and YNNKEL (reference sequence). With V trimmed by 2 bases and J by 4 bases, 4 bases remained unmatched. The DNA for the CDR3 is TGTGCCAGCAGCCAAAGAGGACAGGGGGGAGAGACCCAGTACTTC. This encodes CASSQRGQGGETQYF.

This clone was detected once. V and J are TRBV9 and TRBJ1-6; TRBD1 aligns across 7 bases. Germline CDR1 reads SGDLS; CDR2 reads YYNGEE. There are 15 residues in the CDR3. V was clipped by 2 bases and J by 9 bases; unmatched bases: 8. The CDR3 coding sequence is TGTGCCAGCAGCGTGGGACAGACTACCGGTTCACCCCTCCACTTT. It is translated as CASSVGQTTGSPLHF.

The chain uses TRBV29-1 and TRBJ2-1, with TRBD2 identical over 15 bases. The length of the CDR3 is 17 residues. CDR1 and CDR2 from the germline V gene are SQVTM and ANQGSEA. With V trimmed by 6 bases and J by 4 bases, 10 bases remained unmatched. The chain's CDR3 is CSVPEGLAGGFYNEQFF. The CDR3 nucleotides read TGCAGCGTCCCCGAGGGACTAGCGGGGGGATTTTACAATGAGCAGTTCTTC.

J is TRBJ2-3 and V is TRBV24-1; a weak D match, TRBD1 (6 bases). This CDR3 spans 14 amino acids. The germline V gene encodes CDR1 KGHDR and CDR2 SFDVKD. V lost 5 bases and J 1 base, leaving 9 bases between the germline ends. The CDR3 here is CATSVNRGTDTQYF. CDR3 bases: TGTGCCACCAGTGTTAACAGGGGCACAGATACGCAGTATTTT.

V gene TRBV18 combines with J gene TRBJ1-2; D might be TRBD1 (5 bases). The CDR3 spans 15 residues. Trimming pared 0 bases from V and 2 bases from J, leaving 10 bases between. Germline CDR1 and CDR2: KGHSH and LQKENI. The CDR3 DNA reads as TGTGCCAGCTCACCACCATGGGGACTCAACTATGGCTACACCTTC. This codes for CASSPPWGLNYGYTF. Full variable domain (rest looked up from reference TRBV18 and TRBJ1-2): NAGVMQNPRHLVRRRGQEARLRCSPMKGHSHVYWYRQLPEEGLKFMVYLQKENIIDESGMPKERFSAEFPKEGPSILRIQQVVRGDSAAYFCASSPPWGLNYGYTFGSGTRLTVV.

Note on this clone: The sample contains more than one DNA sequence encoding this CDR3. V usage is TRBV6-5 and J usage is TRBJ1-1, with 7 bases matching TRBD1. Per germline, CDR1 MNHEY and CDR2 SVGAGI. The CDR3 sequence is 14 residues long. After removal of 2 bases from V and 2 bases from J, the junction contained 2 bases not matched to a gene. CDR3 DNA: TGTGCCAGCAGTTACGACAGGGTCAACACTGAAGCTTTCTTT. It yields the protein CASSYDRVNTEAFF.

This rearrangement joins TRBV10-3 to TRBJ2-7, with TRBD1 identical over 8 bases. This CDR3 contains 12 residues. Germline CDR1 ENHRY, CDR2 SYGVKD. The J segment lost 5 bases and the V segment lost 6 bases, leaving 3 bases of the junction unmatched. Here the CDR3 reads CAIRATGDEQYF. In nucleotides, the CDR3 is TGTGCCATCAGAGCGACAGGGGACGAGCAGTACTTC.

This rearrangement joins TRBV24-1 to TRBJ2-3; no definite D call. V dropped 6 bases and J dropped 1 base, with 7 bases sitting between them. Looked up from germline, CDR1 is KGHDR and CDR2 is SFDVKD. The CDR3 loop spans 13 amino acids. This CDR3 reads CATSPPGTDTQYF. The CDR3 nucleotides read TGTGCCACCAGTCCGCCAGGCACAGATACGCAGTATTTT.

V usage is TRBV4-1 and J usage is TRBJ1-6; maybe TRBD1 (5 bases). The CDR3 runs to 15 residues. The germline V and J ends were trimmed by 1 base and 10 bases, with 14 bases remaining between them. Germline loops: CDR1 MGHRA, CDR2 YSYEKL. The CDR3 is CASSQGQHSVSPLHF. In nucleotides, the CDR3 is TGCGCCAGCAGCCAAGGACAGCATAGTGTGTCACCCCTCCACTTT.

The CDR3 bases are TGTGCCAGCAGCTTGCAGGGCGGATTCGGCACAGATACGCAGTATTTT. Its protein product is CASSLQGGFGTDTQYF. The chain uses TRBV7-2 and TRBJ2-3; perhaps TRBD1 as D (5 bases). V dropped 3 bases and J dropped 1 base, with 14 bases sitting between them. The germline gives CDR1 SGHTA, CDR2 FQGNSA. The CDR3 contains 16 residues.

The chain employs TRBV5-1 and TRBJ1-3; 9 nucleotides align to TRBD1. J lost 3 bases, V lost 4 bases, and 5 bases had no gene match. This CDR3 is 15 amino acids long. The germline V gene has CDR1 SGHRS and CDR2 YFSETQ. The DNA of the CDR3 is TGCGCCAGCAGCGCGACAGGGGGAAGTGGAAACACCATATATTTT. Protein: CASSATGGSGNTIYF.

The chain combines TRBV5-8 with TRBJ2-1; 15 positions match TRBD2. The V gene end was trimmed by 7 bases and the J gene end by 7 bases; junction bases not matched to a gene: 6. The V gene's germline CDR1 is SGHTS and CDR2 YDEGEE. There are 15 residues in the CDR3. The CDR3 DNA sequence: TGTGCCAGCGCTCGGGGGACTAGCGGGGGGAATGAGCAGTTCTTC. Its translation is CASARGTSGGNEQFF. The full variable domain, completed using reference TRBV5-8 and TRBJ2-1, is EAGVTQSPTHLIKTRGQQATLRCSPISGHTSVYWYQQALGLGLQFLLWYDEGEERNRGNFPPRFSGRQFPNYSSELNVNALELEDSALYLCASARGTSGGNEQFFGPGTRLTVL.

The chain's CDR3 is CASSTSGGGNNEQFF. The DNA of the CDR3 is TGTGCCAGCAGCACGAGCGGGGGGGGAAACAATGAGCAGTTCTTC. This sequence joins TRBV5-4 and TRBJ2-1; 10 bases are a match to TRBD2. The CDR3 has 15 amino acids. V trimming: 4 bases; J trimming: 5 bases; junction bases outside the gene matches: 6. In germline, CDR1 is SGHNT, CDR2 YYREEE (reference sequence).

The chain carries TRBV30 and TRBJ2-3; weak D call: TRBD2 (6 bases). V lost 2 bases, J lost 0 bases, and 12 bases lay in between. The CDR3 is 15 amino acids. Germline V lookup: CDR1 GTSNPN, CDR2 SVGIG (reference sequence). Here the CDR3 reads CAWSSLAISTDTQYF. The CDR3, as DNA: TGTGCCTGGAGTTCACTAGCCATTAGCACAGATACGCAGTATTTT.

The chain is built from TRBV12-3 or TRBV12-4 and TRBJ2-7, with 9 nucleotides matching TRBD2. This CDR3 spans 13 amino acids. V dropped 6 bases and J dropped 4; count of bases not matched to a gene: 4. The CDR3 loop is CASSRTSGYEQYF. The CDR3 nucleotides are TGTGCCAGCAGCCGAACTAGCGGGTACGAGCAGTACTTC.

This clone was seen a few times. CDR3: CASSLTGGKTYEQYF. The CDR3 nucleotides are TGTGCCAGCAGCTTAACGGGGGGGAAAACCTACGAGCAGTACTTC. The chain uses TRBV5-5 and TRBJ2-7, with 8 nucleotides matching TRBD2. This CDR3 is 15 amino acids long. Looked up from germline, CDR1 is SGHKS and CDR2 is YYEKEE (reference sequence). V was clipped by 2 bases and J by 2 bases; unmatched bases: 6.